Following are 17 T cell receptor beta chains from one sample sequenced in a study of cytomegalovirus exposure and HLA in healthy donors. PCR involved 60 Vbeta and 13 Jbeta primers. Clones were sequenced by immunoSEQ multiplex PCR, and TCRdb holds only the in-frame ones, with some missing. In the table there are about 160,000 clones, about 75% of which are singletons. The sample was PBMCs. The receptors come from a woman aged 50 to 60 in good health and CMV-seropositive.

This clone occurred once. This CDR3 reads CASSLVRGNTEAFF. The CDR3 coding sequence is TGCGCCAGCAGCCTAGTACGGGGGAACACTGAAGCTTTCTTT. The chain links TRBV4-1 to TRBJ1-1; D is unclear. Between the trimmed V and J ends, which lost 4 bases and 1 base, there was a span of 10 bases. There are 14 residues in the CDR3. Germline-derived CDR1 and CDR2 are MGHRA and YSYEKL.

The genes are TRBV7-8 and TRBJ2-4; D is possibly TRBD1 (6 bases). Germline CDR1 and CDR2: SGHVS and FQNEAQ. V was cut by 5 bases and J by 5 bases, with 13 bases left in between. CDR3 length: 14 residues. CDR3 region: CASSPNWGQNIQYF. In DNA, the CDR3 is TGTGCCAGCAGCCCAAACTGGGGGCAAAACATTCAGTACTTC.

This sequence joins TRBV7-9 and TRBJ2-2; D is unresolved. V lost 10 bases and J lost 4, with 10 bases in between. The germline V gene has CDR1 SEHNR and CDR2 FQNEAQ (reference sequence). The CDR3 runs 12 residues. The CDR3 DNA follows: TGTGCCACCCGTACGAGCACCGGGGAGCTGTTTTTT. Amino acids: CATRTSTGELFF.

V gene TRBV4-1 combines with J gene TRBJ2-1, with D possibly being TRBD1 (5 bases). CDR3 length: 15 amino acids. Trimming left V 4 bases short and J 1 base short, with 11 bases between. Germline lookup yields CDR1 MGHRA and CDR2 YSYEKL. The CDR3 bases are TGCGCCAGCAGCCTCCAGGGTGTATCCTACAATGAGCAGTTCTTC. It encodes CASSLQGVSYNEQFF.

The genes are TRBV5-6 and TRBJ1-2, with D uncertain. Germline assignment: CDR1 SGHDT and CDR2 YYEEEE. The CDR3 is made up of 14 amino acids. V was clipped by 4 bases and J by 4 bases, with 14 bases between them. CDR3 DNA: TGTGCCAGCAGCATGCTGCAGCGCCCCTATGGCTACACCTTC. It specifies CASSMLQRPYGYTF.

This rearrangement joins TRBV19 to TRBJ1-2, with D tentatively TRBD1 (6 bases). The CDR3 extends over 15 amino acids. Germline V gene data show CDR1 as LNHDA and CDR2 as SQIVND (reference sequence). Trimming pared 5 bases from V and 5 bases from J, leaving 18 bases between. Here the CDR3 DNA reads TGTGCCAGTAGTCCCGATGGTAAAGGGGGATATGGCTACACCTTC. Encoded protein: CASSPDGKGGYGYTF.

The J gene is TRBJ2-3, the V gene TRBV7-6; possible D gene TRBD1, 6 bases. The CDR3 spans 16 residues. The germline V and J ends were trimmed by 1 base and 4 bases, with 15 bases remaining between them. Germline assignment: CDR1 SGHVS and CDR2 FNYEAQ. The CDR3 DNA reads TGTGCCAGCAGCTTAGACGGCAGGGGTAGGCCAGATACGCAGTATTTT. It translates to CASSLDGRGRPDTQYF.

On this clone: Relative to the germline gene, one junction end is altered; a read error may explain this. The chain recombines TRBV5-1 with TRBJ1-2; 11 bases match TRBD1. Germline-derived CDR1 and CDR2 are SGHRS and YFSETQ. The CDR3 covers 16 residues. CDR3 protein: CASSRNPGQGENGHTF. For the CDR3, the DNA is TGCGCCAGCAGCCGAAACCCGGGACAGGGGGAAAATGGCCACACCTTC.

The rearrangement uses TRBV6-6 and TRBJ2-3; D perhaps matches TRBD2 (6 bases). Trimming shortened V by 2 bases and J by 0 bases, and 9 bases separated the two germline ends. This CDR3 contains 15 residues. Per the germline V gene, CDR1 is MNHNY and CDR2 is SVGAGI (reference sequence). The CDR3 region is CASSYGGTSTDTQYF. In nucleotides, the CDR3 is TGTGCCAGCAGTTACGGGGGGACTAGCACAGATACGCAGTATTTT.

This clone was found once. The CDR3 sequence: CASRSADRELFF. In DNA, the CDR3 is TGTGCCAGCAGATCCGCGGACAGGGAGCTGTTTTTT. This chain uses TRBV28 with TRBJ1-4; a possible D gene is TRBD1 (5 bases). The assigned J gene may be wrong: the sequence end matches TRBJ2-2 better. Germline CDR1 and CDR2: MDHEN and SYDVKM. CDR3 length: 12 amino acids.

The chain is built from TRBV6-1 and TRBJ2-7; 8 bases match TRBD1. Germline loops: CDR1 MNHNS, CDR2 SASEGT. This CDR3 comprises 13 residues. The V and J ends lost 10 bases and 4 bases, in that order; junction bases with no gene match: 9. For the CDR3, the DNA is TGTGCCACCTGGACAGGGCCGGGGTACGAGCAGTACTTC. Translation gives CATWTGPGYEQYF.

The chain has TRBV27 and TRBJ2-5; D perhaps matches TRBD2 (6 bases). The CDR3 spans 12 residues. In germline, CDR1 is MNHEY, CDR2 SMNVEV (reference sequence). Trimming removed 6 bases at V and 5 bases at J, with 10 bases between. The CDR3 nucleotides are TGTGCCAGCAGCCCGGAGGGCGAGACCCAGTACTTC. As protein: CASSPEGETQYF.

This sequence joins TRBV10-3 and TRBJ1-1, with D hard to call. The CDR3 is 16 amino acids. The V gene's germline CDR1 is ENHRY and CDR2 SYGVKD. The V end lost 2 bases, the J end lost 1 base, and 14 bases lay between the germline ends. The CDR3 nucleotides are TGTGCCATCAGTGAGGCTCCGGGGAAGGAGAACACTGAAGCTTTCTTT. The encoded protein is CAISEAPGKENTEAFF.

J is TRBJ2-2 and V is TRBV27; possible D gene TRBD1, 6 bases. CDR1 is MNHEY, CDR2 SMNVEV, per germline (reference sequence). The CDR3 runs 17 residues. The V gene lost 4 bases and the J gene lost 7 bases, with 22 bases spanning the gap. The CDR3 DNA follows: TGTGCCAGCAGTTCACCCCAGCTGACAGGTGCCGGCGGGGAGCTGTTTTTT. Protein sequence: CASSSPQLTGAGGELFF.

In this sample, this clone turned up a few times. The rearrangement links TRBV5-5 to TRBJ2-3; no definite D call. V shed 4 bases and J shed 7 bases, with 13 bases lying between them. Germline V gene data show CDR1 as SGHKS and CDR2 as YYEKEE (reference sequence). This CDR3 contains 13 residues. DNA of the CDR3: TGTGCCAGCAGCCAGGCAATAGTGCATACGCAGTATTTT. Translating gives CASSQAIVHTQYF.

The chain combines TRBV6-1 with TRBJ1-4; weak D call: TRBD1 (5 bases). Trimming shortened V by 2 bases and J by 7 bases, and 14 bases separated the two germline ends. Germline V gene lookup returns CDR1 MNHNS and CDR2 SASEGT. The CDR3 runs 15 residues. The DNA of the CDR3 is TGTGCCAGCAGTGAATTCAAGGGGCAGGGTGAAAAACTGTTTTTT. This translates into CASSEFKGQGEKLFF.

The chain carries TRBV7-9 and TRBJ1-2, with D possibly TRBD1 on 6 matching bases. Trimming stripped 5 bases from V and 8 bases from J, with 18 bases between. Germline V gene lookup returns CDR1 SEHNR and CDR2 FQNEAQ (reference sequence). There are 14 residues in the CDR3. The CDR3 reads CASSLGTSSPGYTF. The DNA for the CDR3 is TGTGCCAGCAGCCTTGGGACATCCTCACCCGGCTACACCTTC.